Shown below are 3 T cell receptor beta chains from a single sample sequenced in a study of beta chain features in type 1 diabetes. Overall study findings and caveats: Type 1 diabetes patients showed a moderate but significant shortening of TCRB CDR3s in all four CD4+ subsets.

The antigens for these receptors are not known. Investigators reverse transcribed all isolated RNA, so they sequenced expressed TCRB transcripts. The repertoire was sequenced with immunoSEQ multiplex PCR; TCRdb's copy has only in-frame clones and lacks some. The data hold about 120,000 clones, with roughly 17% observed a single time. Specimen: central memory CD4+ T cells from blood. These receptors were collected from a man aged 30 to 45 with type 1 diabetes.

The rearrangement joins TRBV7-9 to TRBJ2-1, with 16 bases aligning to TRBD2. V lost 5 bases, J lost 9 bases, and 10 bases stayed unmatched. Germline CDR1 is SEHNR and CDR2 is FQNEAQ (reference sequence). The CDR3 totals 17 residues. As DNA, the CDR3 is TGTGCCAGCAGCAGAGGGACTAGCGGGGGGGCCCGAGGTGAGCAGTTCTTC. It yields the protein CASSRGTSGGARGEQFF.

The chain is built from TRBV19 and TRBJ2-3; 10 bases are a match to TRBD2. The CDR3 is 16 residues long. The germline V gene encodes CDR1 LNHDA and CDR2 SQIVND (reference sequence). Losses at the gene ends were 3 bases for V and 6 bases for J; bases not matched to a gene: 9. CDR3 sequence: CASSMTSGQDMDTQYF. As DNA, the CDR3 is TGTGCCAGTAGTATGACTAGCGGGCAGGATATGGATACGCAGTATTTT.

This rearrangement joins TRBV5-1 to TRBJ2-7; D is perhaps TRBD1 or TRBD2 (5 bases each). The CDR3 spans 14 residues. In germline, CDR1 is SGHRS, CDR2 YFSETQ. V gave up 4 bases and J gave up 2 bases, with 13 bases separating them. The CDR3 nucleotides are TGCGCCAGCAGCCCATGGGACGGGACCTACGAGCAGTACTTC. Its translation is CASSPWDGTYEQYF.